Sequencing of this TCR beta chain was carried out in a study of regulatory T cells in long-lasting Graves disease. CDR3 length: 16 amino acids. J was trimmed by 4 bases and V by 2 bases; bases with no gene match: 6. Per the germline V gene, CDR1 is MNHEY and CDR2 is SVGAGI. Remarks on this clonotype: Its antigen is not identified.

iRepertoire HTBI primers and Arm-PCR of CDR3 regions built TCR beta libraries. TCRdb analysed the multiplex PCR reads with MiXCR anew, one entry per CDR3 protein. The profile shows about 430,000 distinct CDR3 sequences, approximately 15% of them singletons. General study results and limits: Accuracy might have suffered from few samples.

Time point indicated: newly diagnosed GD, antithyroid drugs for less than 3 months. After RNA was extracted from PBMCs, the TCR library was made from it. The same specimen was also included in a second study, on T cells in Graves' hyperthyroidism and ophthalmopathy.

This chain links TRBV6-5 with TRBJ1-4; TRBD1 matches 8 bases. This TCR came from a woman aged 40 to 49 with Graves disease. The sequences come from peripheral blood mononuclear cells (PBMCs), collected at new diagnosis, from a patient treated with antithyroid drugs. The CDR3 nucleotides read TGTGCCAGCAGTTACCAACAGGGGGGATATAATGAAAAACTGTTTTTT. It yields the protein CASSYQQGGYNEKLFF.